The 24 T cell receptor beta chains below come from one sample, sequenced in a study of regulatory T cells in long-lasting Graves disease. Time point indicated: newly diagnosed GD, antithyroid drugs for less than 3 months. RNA isolated from PBMCs was used to make the TCR library. Combining iRepertoire HTBI primers with Arm-PCR of CDR3 regions, the authors built TCR beta libraries. TCRdb re-called the multiplex PCR reads through MiXCR, storing one row per CDR3 protein. The table has about 620,000 distinct CDR3 sequences, less than 20% seen once. These same data were also listed under a study on T cells in Graves' hyperthyroidism and ophthalmopathy.

Sequenced here: peripheral blood mononuclear cells (PBMCs), sampled at new diagnosis, from a patient treated with antithyroid drugs. The receptors come from a woman in her 30s with Graves disease.

This clonotype was recorded many times. The chain is built from TRBV27 and TRBJ2-3, with 8 bases fitting TRBD1. This CDR3 region has 17 residues. Germline CDR1 reads MNHEY; CDR2 reads SMNVEV (reference sequence). Germline trimming cut 3 bases from V and 1 base from J; bases unmatched to any gene: 9. The CDR3 bases are TGTGCCAGCAGTTTGGGGAAGACAGGGGTTGGCACAGATACGCAGTATTTT. Translation gives CASSLGKTGVGTDTQYF.

The sample holds many counts of this clonotype. V and J are TRBV10-3 and TRBJ1-5; tentative D call: TRBD1 (5 bases). The V end was cut by 4 bases, the J end by 3 bases, with 10 bases between. In germline, CDR1 is ENHRY, CDR2 SYGVKD. The CDR3 loop spans 14 amino acids. The CDR3 DNA reads TGTGCCATCAGTGTCATACAGGTCAATCAGCCCCAGCATTTT. Protein: CAISVIQVNQPQHF.

J is TRBJ2-7 and V is TRBV6-1, with 7 bases aligning to TRBD1. CDR1 and CDR2 (germline): MNHNS, SASEGT. V shed 11 bases, J shed 4 bases, and the junction held 8 bases outside the gene matches. The CDR3 loop spans 12 amino acids. CDR3 nucleotides: TGTGCCTGCCGGGACAGCCTATACGAGCAGTACTTC. Translating it yields CACRDSLYEQYF.

This clonotype has at least ten counts. The chain employs TRBV5-1 and TRBJ2-7, with unresolved D. Germline loops: CDR1 SGHRS, CDR2 YFSETQ. This CDR3 spans 14 amino acids. V dropped 0 bases and J dropped 2 bases, with 9 bases sitting between them. The CDR3 loop is CASSLGASPYEQYF. Here the CDR3 DNA reads TGCGCCAGCAGCTTGGGAGCGTCCCCCTACGAGCAGTACTTC.

This clonotype appeared a few times. CDR3 in amino acids: CASSLTPGQGFSYEQYF. The CDR3 region has the DNA TGTGCCAGCAGTTTAACCCCGGGACAGGGGTTTTCCTACGAGCAGTACTTC. The chain recombines TRBV28 with TRBJ2-7, with TRBD1 matching 10 bases. Trimming at V came to 2 bases and at J to 1 base, leaving 8 bases not matched to a gene. The CDR3 is made up of 17 amino acids. CDR1 and CDR2 (germline): MDHEN, SYDVKM. The whole variable domain, remainder taken from reference TRBV28 and TRBJ2-7, is DVKVTQSSRYLVKRTGEKVFLECVQDMDHENMFWYRQDPGLGLRLIYFSYDVKMKEKGDIPEGYSVSREKKERFSLILESASTNQTSMYLCASSLTPGQGFSYEQYFGPGTRLTVT.

The genes are TRBV6-1 and TRBJ2-7, with a tentative D call TRBD1 (9 bases). Germline V CDR1 and CDR2: MNHNS, SASEGT. V lost 6 bases to trimming and J lost 2 bases, with 20 bases between them. This CDR3 comprises 16 residues. In DNA, the CDR3 is TGTGCCAGCAGCCGGGGGGGGACAGGGCGCACCTACGAGCAGTACTTC. Its translation is CASSRGGTGRTYEQYF.

This chain links TRBV6-2 or TRBV6-3 with TRBJ2-1; 9 positions match TRBD2. The CDR3 spans 16 residues. J gave up 12 bases and V 5 bases, and 17 bases lay outside the gene matches. The germline V gene encodes CDR1 MNHEY and CDR2 SVGEGT. Here the CDR3 DNA reads TGTGCCAGCAGTGAAGTCGTCGGTAGCGGGGGCCGGGGGCAGTTCTTC. It encodes CASSEVVGSGGRGQFF.

Ten or more counts support this clonotype. CDR3 DNA: TGTGCCAGCAGCTTAGGTTCCGGGTCGATGAACACTGAAGCTTTCTTT. Protein product: CASSLGSGSMNTEAFF. This chain uses TRBV7-2 with TRBJ1-1; no clear D gene. V lost 1 base and J 0 bases, leaving 12 bases between the germline ends. The germline gives CDR1 SGHTA, CDR2 FQGNSA. The CDR3 runs to 16 residues. The entire variable domain, with the rest obtained from reference TRBV7-2 and TRBJ1-1, is as follows: GAGVSQSPSNKVTEKGKDVELRCDPISGHTALYWYRQSLGQGLEFLIYFQGNSAPDKSGLPSDRFSAERTGGSVSTLTIQRTQQEDSAVYLCASSLGSGSMNTEAFFGQGTRLTVV.

This clonotype was observed many times. This chain uses TRBV27 with TRBJ2-1; the match to TRBD1 covers 10 bases. Germline loops: CDR1 MNHEY, CDR2 SMNVEV (reference sequence). V was pared by 3 bases and J by 8 bases, with 16 bases of the junction left unmatched. This CDR3 spans 18 amino acids. CDR3 protein: CASSFGRFRDRGIDEQFF. CDR3 in DNA: TGTGCCAGCAGTTTTGGTAGATTCCGGGACAGGGGTATCGATGAGCAGTTCTTC.

This clonotype was observed at least ten times. A read error may account for a junction end that differs from germline. J is TRBJ1-5 and V is TRBV10-3, with TRBD1 identical over 9 bases. This CDR3 has 15 amino acids. In germline, CDR1 is ENHRY, CDR2 SYGVKD. CDR3 sequence (DNA): TGTGCCACCAGTGATAGTGACAGGGGGTATCAGCCCCAGCATTTT. Translation gives CATSDSDRGYQPQHF.

The V gene is TRBV5-1, the J gene TRBJ2-1, with TRBD2 identical over 9 bases. V lost 4 bases and J lost 2; bases outside the gene matches: 7. The CDR3 is 16 residues long. CDR1 and CDR2 from the germline V gene are SGHRS and YFSETQ. The CDR3 region is CASSTLQRGAYNEQFF. In DNA form, the CDR3 reads TGCGCCAGCAGCACACTTCAGCGGGGGGCCTACAATGAGCAGTTCTTC.

This clonotype was seen a handful of times. The chain combines TRBV6-1 with TRBJ1-5; the D gene is possibly TRBD1 (6 bases). Looked up from germline, CDR1 is MNHNS and CDR2 is SASEGT. This CDR3 has 12 residues. V gave up 6 bases and J gave up 7 bases, with 10 bases separating them. This CDR3 reads CASREQGQPQHF. CDR3 nucleotide sequence: TGTGCCAGCAGGGAACAGGGACAGCCCCAGCATTTT.

This clonotype was picked up many times. The V gene is TRBV20-1, the J gene TRBJ1-6, with D possibly TRBD1 on 6 matching bases. From germline, CDR1 is DFQATT and CDR2 SNEGSKA (reference sequence). The CDR3 length is 15 residues. V was shortened by 4 bases and J by 10 bases, with 20 bases between the two germline ends. CDR3 in amino acids: CSATMATGPGSPLHF. The CDR3 bases are TGCAGTGCTACCATGGCAACAGGGCCGGGCTCACCCCTCCACTTT.

This clonotype was detected many times. This chain joins TRBV30 and TRBJ2-2, with 9 bases aligning to TRBD2. The CDR3 totals 15 residues. Trimming removed 0 bases from V and 7 bases from J; junction bases left unmatched: 6. Germline-derived CDR1 and CDR2 are GTSNPN and SVGIG (reference sequence). The CDR3: CAWSVSGRTFGELFF. The CDR3, as DNA: TGTGCCTGGAGTGTGAGCGGGAGGACATTCGGGGAGCTGTTTTTT.

This clonotype was detected a few times. This may arise from a read error, as a much more abundant clone is one base away. The V call is TRBV28, the J call TRBJ1-3; maybe TRBD1 (5 bases). Germline CDR1 is MDHEN and CDR2 is SYDVKM. The CDR3 covers 17 residues. The CDR3 DNA sequence: TGTGCCAGCAGACAAACGCCGGGACGCTCCTCTGGAGACACCATATATTTT. It encodes CASRQTPGRSSGDTIYF.

This clonotype appeared many times. This rearrangement joins TRBV9 to TRBJ2-7; D call uncertain. Germline-derived CDR1 and CDR2 are SGDLS and YYNGEE. Trimming took off 0 bases at V and 6 bases at J, with 10 bases between the two ends. CDR3 length: 13 residues. The CDR3 protein is CASSVEVRGEQYF. In nucleotides, the CDR3 is TGTGCCAGCAGCGTAGAAGTTCGCGGCGAGCAGTACTTC.

About this clonotype: A much larger clone sits a single nucleotide away, making a read error possible. The gene calls are TRBV2 and TRBJ1-4; 9 bases are shared with TRBD1. The germline V gene has CDR1 SNHLY and CDR2 FYNNEI. Trimming at V came to 6 bases and at J to 12 bases, leaving 14 bases not matched to a gene. This CDR3 contains 15 residues. The CDR3 region has the DNA TGTGCCAGCAGAGTTGACAGGGGGGACAAGTGGGAACTGTTTTTT. It specifies CASRVDRGDKWELFF.

This clonotype showed up just a few times. The rearrangement links TRBV7-6 to TRBJ2-5, with D maybe TRBD1 (6 bases). Trimming took off 5 bases at V and 1 base at J, with 11 bases between the two ends. CDR1 and CDR2 (germline): SGHVS, FNYEAQ. The CDR3 covers 14 residues. CDR3 in amino acids: CASSIGQPQETQYF. The CDR3 nucleotides read TGTGCCAGCAGCATCGGACAGCCCCAAGAGACCCAGTACTTC.

There are many counts of this clonotype. This sequence joins TRBV2 and TRBJ2-1; D is unclear. The CDR3 length is 14 residues. The germline CDR1 and CDR2 sequences are SNHLY and FYNNEI. V lost 0 bases and J lost 0, with 3 bases in between. This CDR3 reads CASSEAASYNEQFF. The CDR3 coding sequence is TGTGCCAGCAGTGAAGCGGCCTCCTACAATGAGCAGTTCTTC.

The table lists this clonotype with a few counts. The chain employs TRBV18 and TRBJ1-1; 8 bases are shared with TRBD1. CDR3 length equals 15 residues. V trimming: 3 bases; J trimming: 4 bases; junction bases outside the gene matches: 7. Germline lookup yields CDR1 KGHSH and CDR2 LQKENI. CDR3 bases: TGTGCCAGCTCACCGGGGACAGGAAGATTCACTGAAGCTTTCTTT. Residues: CASSPGTGRFTEAFF.

This chain uses TRBV19 with TRBJ2-7, with TRBD2 as a possible D gene (5 bases). The germline CDR1 and CDR2 sequences are LNHDA and SQIVND (reference sequence). Trimming shortened V by 2 bases and J by 7 bases, and 12 bases separated the two germline ends. This CDR3 region has 13 residues. CDR3 nucleotides: TGTGCCAGTAGTATAACCCCGGAGGTGGAGCAGTACTTC. The encoded protein is CASSITPEVEQYF.

The table lists this clonotype with a few counts. V usage is TRBV6-1 and J usage is TRBJ1-6, with unresolved D. The ends were cut back, 6 bases at V and 9 bases at J, with 18 bases in the middle. Germline V gene data show CDR1 as MNHNS and CDR2 as SASEGT. This CDR3 is built from 15 residues. Here the CDR3 reads CASSALSTLGSPLHF. CDR3 DNA: TGTGCCAGCAGCGCTCTGTCGACTTTAGGTTCACCCCTCCACTTT.

Only a few counts were recorded for this clonotype. The chain is built from TRBV3-1 and TRBJ2-7; perhaps TRBD2 as D (5 bases). Looked up from germline, CDR1 is LGHDT and CDR2 is YNNKEL (reference sequence). The germline V and J ends were trimmed by 6 bases and 2 bases, with 17 bases remaining between them. CDR3 length: 15 residues. The CDR3 loop reads CASSRGSGVPYEQYF. As DNA, the CDR3 is TGTGCCAGCAGTCGAGGGAGCGGAGTCCCCTACGAGCAGTACTTC.

The CDR3 DNA reads TGTGCCAGCTCACCACCGGGAATGGATACGCAGTATTTT. Encoded protein: CASSPPGMDTQYF. The chain combines TRBV18 with TRBJ2-3; D gene uncertain. Germline V gene sequence: CDR1 KGHSH, CDR2 LQKENI. The V end lost 0 bases, the J end lost 6 bases, and 7 bases lay between the germline ends. The CDR3 runs to 13 residues.